This T cell receptor beta chain is from a study of T cell repertoires in cytomegalovirus infection (dated by TCRdb to about 2019). Broadly, across the study: Peptide stimulations targeted recently identified HLA-C-restricted CMV epitopes, whose presentation resists viral immunomodulation, together with well-studied HLA-B-restricted epitopes. Donor HLA type was relevant to the analysis, because carriage of CMV infection together with the matching HLA type was indicated by public TCR beta signatures. What the authors observed across the whole study: In both this cohort and an independent approximately 350-donor cohort, the cumulative frequency of public TCR beta family members distinguished carriers of CMV infection plus the relevant HLA type. The ex vivo response was dominated by HLA-C-restricted CMV-specific TCR beta clonotypes, which also provided the single most frequent clonotype in two of eight donors.

What this sample's treatment or condition label stands for: in vitro stimulation with specific CMV peptide epitopes to enrich CMV-specific T cells. In this sample, this clonotype turned up many times. This receptor's antigen is unknown. Qualities for individual bases were not recorded, and no much larger clone is one base off. This sample was sequenced with an Illumina HiSeq 1500. TCRdb ran its own pipeline on the public reads, namely fastp trimming at Q25 and MiXCR clone calling, and kept in-frame beta chains. Entries are consolidated by CDR3 protein sequence, retaining the most common genes and DNA. Across this sample there are about 920,000 distinct CDR3 sequences, with about 33% seen only once. The biggest ten clones account for 13% of the sample. From cysteine to phenylalanine, the CDR3 is 15 amino acids long. Here the CDR3 DNA is all that survives: 45 bases in frame from base 1. Germline trimming: 4 bases from V, 2 bases from J; junction bases outside gene matches: 6. Sequences SGHVS (CDR1) and FQNEAQ (CDR2) are obtained from the germline V gene.

This receptor chain uses TRBV7-8 and TRBJ2-3, and TRBD1 aligns with 7 junction nucleotides. The sequencing used cultured CD8+ T cells from PBMCs, collected from culture after CMV antigen stimulation. The receptor comes from a human donor in good health (CMV status not recorded). Some clones in this sample may be carry-over from other donors' samples. This receptor has the CDR3 CASSSTGPLTDTQYF. The sequenced DNA is TGTGCCAGCAGCTCGACAGGGCCCCTCACAGATACGCAGTATTTT.